Sequencing of this T cell receptor beta chain was carried out in a study of blood T cell repertoires in COVID-19. Overall study: Some COVID-19 samples were acute and others convalescent; all came from the United States, Italy and Spain. PBMCs, B-cell-depleted T cells, or T cells were the source of the cDNA or gDNA that made up the material.

Authors' analysis steps: It was from reference gene primer amplification that nucleated cell counts were estimated. TCRdb keeps only in-frame clones here, not all; method: immunoSEQ multiplex PCR. That table supplies the V and J calls and clone size; D and trimming were determined from the DNA. Here the sample spans fewer than 40,000 clones, 75% to 85% being singletons. The origin of this receptor is a man aged 70 or older with acute or convalescent COVID-19. Sequencing used peripheral blood.

CDR3 in amino acids: CASSYLGTSGRNEQFF. The CDR3 bases are TGTGCCAGCAGTTATCTTGGGACTAGCGGTAGGAATGAGCAGTTCTTC. The chain employs TRBV27 and TRBJ2-1, with 11 bases fitting TRBD2. Germline V gene sequence: CDR1 MNHEY, CDR2 SMNVEV (reference sequence). CDR3 length: 16 residues. V was pared by 4 bases and J by 7 bases, with 9 bases of the junction left unmatched.